What follows are 2 T cell receptor beta chains derived from one specimen sequenced in a study of T cells in Graves' hyperthyroidism and ophthalmopathy. RNA transcripts served as the template for amplifying TCR beta CDR3 regions. HTBI primers were used for first-round RT-PCR of the TCR CDR3. MiXCR was run by TCRdb on the multiplex PCR reads, yielding one entry per CDR3 protein. Of some 300,000 distinct CDR3 sequences listed, roughly an eighth are singletons. Sequencing was done on a sample of blood. The receptors derive from a woman aged 40-49 years with Graves' hyperthyroidism.

This sequence joins TRBV2 and TRBJ1-2; 9 nucleotides align to TRBD1. Looked up from germline, CDR1 is SNHLY and CDR2 is FYNNEI. The CDR3 is 13 amino acids. V trimming: 8 bases; J trimming: 0 bases; junction bases outside the gene matches: 1. For the CDR3, the DNA is TGTGCCAGCCGGGACAGGGCTAACTATGGCTACACCTTC. Amino acids: CASRDRANYGYTF.

This clonotype has at least ten counts. The V call is TRBV28, the J call TRBJ1-5; D gene ambiguous. V lost 5 bases, J lost 5 bases, and 16 bases lay in between. From germline, CDR1 is MDHEN and CDR2 SYDVKM. The CDR3 loop spans 15 amino acids. The CDR3 DNA reads TGTGCCAGCAGTCCCACCCCCGATTCGGATCAGCCCCAGCATTTT. This encodes CASSPTPDSDQPQHF.